A selection of T cell receptor beta chains follows, all from one sample in a study of CD8 T cells in ankylosing spondylitis. TCRdb itself ran the 5' RACE reads through MiXCR, one entry per CDR3 protein. The sample carries 700,000 or so distinct CDR3 sequences, 15% to 20% recorded once. Sequenced material: blood, either unsorted or a sorted T cell fraction (not recorded which). The source is a male donor with ankylosing spondylitis. The conserved cysteine and the conserved F or W are not part of the CDR3 here. D genes are given only for firm matches.

CDR3 protein: ASSFTGGAYNEQF
CDR3 length: 13
D gene: TRBD1
J gene: TRBJ2-1
V gene: TRBV5-1

CDR3 protein: ASSQVLATYEQY
CDR3 length: 12
D gene: -
J gene: TRBJ2-7
V gene: TRBV4-1

CDR3 protein: ASSSRTGTGYEQY
CDR3 length: 13
D gene: TRBD1
J gene: TRBJ2-7
V gene: TRBV7-9

CDR3 protein: ASRAGYGYT
CDR3 length: 9
D gene: -
J gene: TRBJ1-2
V gene: TRBV19

CDR3 protein: ASSEANSQNQPQH
CDR3 length: 13
D gene: -
J gene: TRBJ1-5
V gene: TRBV2

CDR3 protein: ATGLAGGPDYNEQF
CDR3 length: 14
D gene: TRBD2
J gene: TRBJ2-1
V gene: TRBV24-1

CDR3 protein: ASSGRERGMTDTQY
CDR3 length: 14
D gene: TRBD2
J gene: TRBJ2-3
V gene: TRBV10-2

CDR3 protein: ASSQGGQGGNQPQH
CDR3 length: 14
D gene: -
J gene: TRBJ1-5
V gene: TRBV12-3/TRBV12-4

CDR3 protein: ASSYQPVSYEQY
CDR3 length: 12
D gene: -
J gene: TRBJ2-7
V gene: TRBV6-2/TRBV6-3

CDR3 protein: SVDLTRAGTDTQY
CDR3 length: 13
D gene: -
J gene: TRBJ2-3
V gene: TRBV29-1

CDR3 protein: ASSVNTYEQY
CDR3 length: 10
D gene: -
J gene: TRBJ2-7
V gene: TRBV12-3/TRBV12-4

CDR3 protein: ASSPPQGQALHEQY
CDR3 length: 14
D gene: -
J gene: TRBJ2-7
V gene: TRBV4-1

CDR3 protein: ASSLTSGIEQF
CDR3 length: 11
D gene: TRBD2
J gene: TRBJ2-1
V gene: TRBV7-9

CDR3 protein: ASTSGVAGSTDTQY
CDR3 length: 14
D gene: TRBD2
J gene: TRBJ2-3
V gene: TRBV2

CDR3 protein: ASRSVGPANTGELF
CDR3 length: 14
D gene: -
J gene: TRBJ2-2
V gene: TRBV5-1

CDR3 protein: ASSEVPGYLTEAF
CDR3 length: 13
D gene: -
J gene: TRBJ1-1
V gene: TRBV6-1

CDR3 protein: ASSLGVHANTEAF
CDR3 length: 13
D gene: -
J gene: TRBJ1-1
V gene: TRBV27

CDR3 protein: ASSLRTDSPLH
CDR3 length: 11
D gene: -
J gene: TRBJ1-6
V gene: TRBV5-6

CDR3 protein: ASSLPGTPGEQF
CDR3 length: 12
D gene: -
J gene: TRBJ2-1
V gene: TRBV5-1

CDR3 protein: ASNLQDSGANVLT
CDR3 length: 13
D gene: -
J gene: TRBJ2-6
V gene: TRBV2

CDR3 protein: ASRTGLEVSGELF
CDR3 length: 13
D gene: TRBD2
J gene: TRBJ2-2
V gene: TRBV12-3/TRBV12-4

CDR3 protein: ASRGPGGFSDTEAF
CDR3 length: 14
D gene: -
J gene: TRBJ1-1
V gene: TRBV12-3/TRBV12-4

CDR3 protein: ASRNRGNTEAF
CDR3 length: 11
D gene: TRBD1
J gene: TRBJ1-1
V gene: TRBV27

CDR3 protein: ASSLAVGVNEQF
CDR3 length: 12
D gene: -
J gene: TRBJ2-1
V gene: TRBV7-8

CDR3 protein: ASKGTSGGDTQY
CDR3 length: 12
D gene: TRBD2
J gene: TRBJ2-3
V gene: TRBV2

CDR3 protein: SVIGTISNQPQH
CDR3 length: 12
D gene: -
J gene: TRBJ1-5
V gene: TRBV20-1

CDR3 protein: ASSLSGPTYEQY
CDR3 length: 12
D gene: -
J gene: TRBJ2-7
V gene: TRBV28

CDR3 protein: ASSDQTYNEQF
CDR3 length: 11
D gene: -
J gene: TRBJ2-1
V gene: TRBV7-6

CDR3 protein: ASSPSTGRNTEAF
CDR3 length: 13
D gene: TRBD1
J gene: TRBJ1-1
V gene: TRBV19

CDR3 protein: ASSLAESTGELF
CDR3 length: 12
D gene: -
J gene: TRBJ2-2
V gene: TRBV12-3/TRBV12-4

CDR3 protein: ASSSGQAVVRELF
CDR3 length: 13
D gene: TRBD1
J gene: TRBJ2-2
V gene: TRBV12-3/TRBV12-4

CDR3 protein: SARDLSTGDLSYEQY
CDR3 length: 15
D gene: -
J gene: TRBJ2-7
V gene: TRBV20-1

CDR3 protein: ASSAGQREY
CDR3 length: 9
D gene: -
J gene: TRBJ2-3
V gene: TRBV2

CDR3 protein: ASSLGASDSYEQY
CDR3 length: 13
D gene: -
J gene: TRBJ2-7
V gene: TRBV7-2

CDR3 protein: ASSQEGGGWDEKLF
CDR3 length: 14
D gene: -
J gene: TRBJ1-4
V gene: TRBV4-3

CDR3 protein: ASSSPTGQSTEAF
CDR3 length: 13
D gene: -
J gene: TRBJ1-1
V gene: TRBV18

CDR3 protein: ASSTRTLAYEQY
CDR3 length: 12
D gene: -
J gene: TRBJ2-7
V gene: TRBV7-2

CDR3 protein: ASGASENQPQH
CDR3 length: 11
D gene: -
J gene: TRBJ1-5
V gene: TRBV4-1

CDR3 protein: SVSGGSYEQY
CDR3 length: 10
D gene: TRBD2
J gene: TRBJ2-7
V gene: TRBV29-1

CDR3 protein: ASSSTVGRQF
CDR3 length: 10
D gene: -
J gene: TRBJ2-1
V gene: TRBV5-1

CDR3 protein: ASSRPTSSTDTQY
CDR3 length: 13
D gene: -
J gene: TRBJ2-3
V gene: TRBV2

CDR3 protein: ASSVEGNRAYGYT
CDR3 length: 13
D gene: -
J gene: TRBJ1-2
V gene: TRBV9

CDR3 protein: ASSQYQAGFSSYNEQF
CDR3 length: 16
D gene: -
J gene: TRBJ2-1
V gene: TRBV4-3

CDR3 protein: SVGTGKTTEAF
CDR3 length: 11
D gene: -
J gene: TRBJ1-1
V gene: TRBV29-1

CDR3 protein: ASSEGIGGRADTQY
CDR3 length: 14
D gene: TRBD2
J gene: TRBJ2-3
V gene: TRBV6-1

CDR3 protein: SATPQGKYLGTGELF
CDR3 length: 15
D gene: -
J gene: TRBJ2-2
V gene: TRBV20-1